The T cell receptor (beta chain) described here comes from a study of response to subunit inactivated influenza vaccine. The V and J ends lost 4 bases and 5 bases respectively, with 11 bases between them. This CDR3 is 13 amino acids long. Germline V lookup: CDR1 SEHNR, CDR2 FQNEAQ (reference sequence). Regarding the study as a whole: It was the authors' suggestion that each seasonal influenza vaccination recruits few new T cells.

TCRdb re-derived calls from the RT-PCR reads in MiXCR, one entry per CDR3 protein. Here the sample spans 650,000 to 700,000 distinct CDR3 sequences, around 16% being singletons. This clonotype was seen repeatedly, ten times or more. What it recognizes is unknown. This clonotype was sampled from a man aged 45-65 years who received an inactivated influenza vaccine. The sample in question was PBMCs from blood, obtained 12 days after vaccination. This sequence joins TRBV7-9 and TRBJ2-5; perhaps TRBD2 as D (5 bases). Here the CDR3 DNA reads TGTGCCAGCAGCTATAGCGTCCGGGAGACCCAGTACTTC. This gives the protein CASSYSVRETQYF.